This TCR beta chain was identified in a study of T-cell memory formation after mild COVID-19. Study-level findings and limits: The appearance of some responding clones in pre-infection memory suggested that cross-reactive memory joined.

Using its own MiXCR run on the 5' RACE reads, TCRdb lists one record per CDR3 protein. The sample lists 350,000 to 450,000 distinct CDR3 sequences, roughly 26% occurring once. Details on this clonotype: Its antigen is unidentified.

CDR3 length: 12 amino acids. Trimming took off 6 bases at V and 8 bases at J, with 16 bases between the two ends. The germline V gene encodes CDR1 SQVTM and CDR2 ANQGSEA. This TCR was sampled from an adult woman who had mild COVID-19 (a few samples of this study predate the infection). Cell type and time point are not known. The V call is TRBV29-1, the J call TRBJ1-2; maybe TRBD1 (5 bases). The sample taken for sequencing was PBMCs or a T cell subset sorted from them (not recorded which). DNA for the CDR3: TGCAGCGTGCCGGGACTGAGTAGAGGCTACACCTTC. The encoded protein is CSVPGLSRGYTF. Based on the CDR3 plus reference TRBV29-1 and TRBJ1-2, the full variable domain is SAVISQKPSRDICQRGTSLTIQCQVDSQVTMMFWYRQQPGQSLTLIATANQGSEATYESGFVIDKFPISRPNLTFSTLTVSNMSPEDSSIYLCSVPGLSRGYTFGSGTRLTVV.